A selection of T cell receptor beta chains follows, all from one sample in a study of T-cell memory formation after mild COVID-19. TCRdb re-analysed the 5' RACE reads in MiXCR, keeping a single row per CDR3 protein. The profile shows around 450,000 distinct CDR3 sequences, over 15% of them singletons. The sequenced sample was PBMCs or a T cell subset sorted from them (not recorded which). The receptors were gathered from an adult woman who had mild COVID-19 (a few samples of this study predate the infection). Cell type and time point are not known. CDR3s include the opening cysteine and the closing phenylalanine or tryptophan. Fields, in order: V gene, D gene, clone size, J gene, CDR3 protein, CDR3 DNA. The D gene is left open where the match is weak. Not every row has a clone size; where given, it reads once, few, many or a size class.

>TRBV20-1|TRBD2|few|TRBJ2-2
CSAHQTSGNTGELFF
TGCAGTGCTCACCAGACTAGCGGCAACACCGGGGAGCTGTTTTTT
>TRBV10-3|TRBD2|.|TRBJ2-7
CAIASGDYEQYF
TGTGCCATCGCTAGCGGGGACTACGAGCAGTACTTC
>TRBV7-9|.|many|TRBJ2-3
CASSFGPDTQYF
TGTGCCAGCAGCTTCGGCCCAGATACGCAGTATTTT
>TRBV5-4|TRBD2|few|TRBJ2-3
CASSNALAGGDDTQYF
TGTGCCAGCAGCAATGCACTAGCGGGAGGGGATGATACGCAGTATTTT
>TRBV5-4|.|.|TRBJ1-5
CASSLGQDSNQPQHF
TGTGCCAGCAGCTTGGGGCAGGACAGCAATCAGCCCCAGCATTTT
>TRBV20-1|.|few|TRBJ2-3
CSASDRRDTQYF
TGCAGTGCTAGTGATAGGCGCGATACGCAGTATTTT
>TRBV7-2|.|.|TRBJ1-5
CASSLDPGGGQPQHF
TGTGCCAGCAGCTTAGACCCCGGAGGAGGTCAGCCCCAGCATTTT
>TRBV27|.|.|TRBJ2-7
CAWDGNSYEQYF
TGTGCTTGGGATGGTAACTCCTACGAGCAGTACTTC
>TRBV20-1|.|.|TRBJ2-7
CSARGWSIPNFYEQYF
TGCAGTGCTAGAGGCTGGTCAATCCCTAACTTCTACGAGCAGTACTTC
>TRBV6-4|.|.|TRBJ1-1
CASSHHLNTEAFF
TGTGCCAGCAGTCACCACTTGAACACTGAAGCTTTCTTT
>TRBV5-1|.|.|TRBJ1-1
CASSLPSIGTEAFF
TGCGCCAGCAGCTTGCCCTCAATTGGCACTGAAGCTTTCTTT
>TRBV24-1|.|.|TRBJ2-1
CATSAVGEQFF
TGTGCCACGAGTGCGGTAGGTGAGCAGTTCTTC
>TRBV25-1|TRBD2|.|TRBJ2-2
CASSGQAGGWQSGELFF
TGTGCCAGCAGTGGACAGGCGGGAGGCTGGCAGTCCGGGGAGCTGTTTTTT
>TRBV29-1|TRBD2|medium-sized|TRBJ2-5
CSVEPMTSGGAYGQETQYF
TGCAGCGTTGAGCCTATGACTAGCGGGGGGGCCTACGGGCAAGAGACCCAGTACTTC
>TRBV7-8|.|few|TRBJ1-1
CASSHQATEAFF
TGTGCCAGCAGCCACCAGGCCACTGAAGCTTTCTTT
>TRBV6-2/TRBV6-3|.|.|TRBJ2-2
CASSYVTELFF
TGTGCCAGCAGTTACGTAACGGAGCTGTTTTTT
>TRBV30|TRBD1|many|TRBJ1-3
CAWSRPGQSGNTIYF
TGTGCCTGGAGCAGACCGGGACAGAGTGGAAACACCATATATTTT
>TRBV4-1|TRBD2|few|TRBJ2-7
CASSQGLAGVSEQYF
TGCGCCAGCAGCCAAGGACTAGCGGGGGTAAGCGAGCAGTACTTC
>TRBV11-2|TRBD1|.|TRBJ2-2
CASSFDRVPGELFF
TGTGCCAGCAGCTTCGACAGGGTACCCGGGGAGCTGTTTTTT
>TRBV3-1|.|few|TRBJ1-5
CASSETSTGRPQHF
TGTGCCAGCAGCGAGACCTCCACAGGGCGGCCCCAGCATTTT
>TRBV11-3|.|.|TRBJ2-1
CASSSFSGASYNEQFF
TGTGCCAGCAGCTCTTTTAGCGGCGCCTCCTACAATGAGCAGTTCTTC
>TRBV10-3|.|few|TRBJ2-3
CAISRAISTDTQYF
TGTGCCATCAGCAGGGCAATTAGCACAGATACGCAGTATTTT
>TRBV29-1|.|.|TRBJ1-2
CSVESGDYGYTF
TGCAGCGTTGAATCCGGGGACTATGGCTACACCTTC
>TRBV7-9|.|.|TRBJ2-3
CASSFGTADTQYF
TGTGCCAGCAGCTTTGGGACCGCAGATACGCAGTATTTT
>TRBV2|TRBD1|few|TRBJ2-1
CASRDRGLSYNEQFF
TGTGCCAGCAGAGACAGGGGTCTATCCTACAATGAGCAGTTCTTC
>TRBV19|.|.|TRBJ1-1
CASSITRGTEAFF
TGTGCCAGTAGTATAACACGAGGGACTGAAGCTTTCTTT
>TRBV30|.|few|TRBJ1-1
CAWSVGGSLTEAFF
TGTGCCTGGAGTGTAGGGGGGAGTTTGACTGAAGCTTTCTTT
>TRBV2|TRBD2|.|TRBJ2-3
CASRAGARTDTQYF
TGTGCCAGCAGAGCGGGAGCGCGCACAGATACGCAGTATTTT
>TRBV10-3|TRBD2|few|TRBJ2-1
CAISSLAGGNEQFF
TGTGCCATCAGTTCACTAGCGGGAGGCAATGAGCAGTTCTTC
>TRBV4-1|.|.|TRBJ2-5
CASSQDKAEETQYF
TGCGCCAGCAGCCAAGATAAAGCGGAAGAGACCCAGTACTTC
>TRBV7-9|.|many|TRBJ2-3
CASSFAQGNSDTQYF
TGTGCCAGCAGCTTTGCCCAAGGCAACTCGGATACGCAGTATTTT
>TRBV29-1|.|many|TRBJ1-2
CSVDARGGYTF
TGCAGCGTTGATGCGAGGGGTGGCTACACCTTC
>TRBV7-2|TRBD2|.|TRBJ2-3
CATGIAGGRGDTQYF
TGTGCCACCGGGATAGCGGGGGGCCGGGGAGATACGCAGTATTTT
>TRBV25-1|TRBD2|.|TRBJ2-7
CASSTGFSGRPLSYEQYF
TGTGCCAGCAGTACAGGGTTTAGCGGGAGGCCCCTCTCCTACGAGCAGTACTTC
>TRBV25-1|TRBD1|.|TRBJ2-5
CASSEATSGTGKETQYF
TGTGCCAGCAGTGAGGCTACGTCGGGGACAGGGAAAGAGACCCAGTACTTC
>TRBV7-9|TRBD1|.|TRBJ1-2
CASSLGGGLAYGYTF
TGTGCCAGCAGCTTAGGAGGGGGCTTGGCCTATGGCTACACCTTC
>TRBV15|TRBD2|few|TRBJ2-3
CATSRVTSGSPDTQYF
TGTGCCACCAGCAGAGTCACTAGCGGGAGCCCAGATACGCAGTATTTT